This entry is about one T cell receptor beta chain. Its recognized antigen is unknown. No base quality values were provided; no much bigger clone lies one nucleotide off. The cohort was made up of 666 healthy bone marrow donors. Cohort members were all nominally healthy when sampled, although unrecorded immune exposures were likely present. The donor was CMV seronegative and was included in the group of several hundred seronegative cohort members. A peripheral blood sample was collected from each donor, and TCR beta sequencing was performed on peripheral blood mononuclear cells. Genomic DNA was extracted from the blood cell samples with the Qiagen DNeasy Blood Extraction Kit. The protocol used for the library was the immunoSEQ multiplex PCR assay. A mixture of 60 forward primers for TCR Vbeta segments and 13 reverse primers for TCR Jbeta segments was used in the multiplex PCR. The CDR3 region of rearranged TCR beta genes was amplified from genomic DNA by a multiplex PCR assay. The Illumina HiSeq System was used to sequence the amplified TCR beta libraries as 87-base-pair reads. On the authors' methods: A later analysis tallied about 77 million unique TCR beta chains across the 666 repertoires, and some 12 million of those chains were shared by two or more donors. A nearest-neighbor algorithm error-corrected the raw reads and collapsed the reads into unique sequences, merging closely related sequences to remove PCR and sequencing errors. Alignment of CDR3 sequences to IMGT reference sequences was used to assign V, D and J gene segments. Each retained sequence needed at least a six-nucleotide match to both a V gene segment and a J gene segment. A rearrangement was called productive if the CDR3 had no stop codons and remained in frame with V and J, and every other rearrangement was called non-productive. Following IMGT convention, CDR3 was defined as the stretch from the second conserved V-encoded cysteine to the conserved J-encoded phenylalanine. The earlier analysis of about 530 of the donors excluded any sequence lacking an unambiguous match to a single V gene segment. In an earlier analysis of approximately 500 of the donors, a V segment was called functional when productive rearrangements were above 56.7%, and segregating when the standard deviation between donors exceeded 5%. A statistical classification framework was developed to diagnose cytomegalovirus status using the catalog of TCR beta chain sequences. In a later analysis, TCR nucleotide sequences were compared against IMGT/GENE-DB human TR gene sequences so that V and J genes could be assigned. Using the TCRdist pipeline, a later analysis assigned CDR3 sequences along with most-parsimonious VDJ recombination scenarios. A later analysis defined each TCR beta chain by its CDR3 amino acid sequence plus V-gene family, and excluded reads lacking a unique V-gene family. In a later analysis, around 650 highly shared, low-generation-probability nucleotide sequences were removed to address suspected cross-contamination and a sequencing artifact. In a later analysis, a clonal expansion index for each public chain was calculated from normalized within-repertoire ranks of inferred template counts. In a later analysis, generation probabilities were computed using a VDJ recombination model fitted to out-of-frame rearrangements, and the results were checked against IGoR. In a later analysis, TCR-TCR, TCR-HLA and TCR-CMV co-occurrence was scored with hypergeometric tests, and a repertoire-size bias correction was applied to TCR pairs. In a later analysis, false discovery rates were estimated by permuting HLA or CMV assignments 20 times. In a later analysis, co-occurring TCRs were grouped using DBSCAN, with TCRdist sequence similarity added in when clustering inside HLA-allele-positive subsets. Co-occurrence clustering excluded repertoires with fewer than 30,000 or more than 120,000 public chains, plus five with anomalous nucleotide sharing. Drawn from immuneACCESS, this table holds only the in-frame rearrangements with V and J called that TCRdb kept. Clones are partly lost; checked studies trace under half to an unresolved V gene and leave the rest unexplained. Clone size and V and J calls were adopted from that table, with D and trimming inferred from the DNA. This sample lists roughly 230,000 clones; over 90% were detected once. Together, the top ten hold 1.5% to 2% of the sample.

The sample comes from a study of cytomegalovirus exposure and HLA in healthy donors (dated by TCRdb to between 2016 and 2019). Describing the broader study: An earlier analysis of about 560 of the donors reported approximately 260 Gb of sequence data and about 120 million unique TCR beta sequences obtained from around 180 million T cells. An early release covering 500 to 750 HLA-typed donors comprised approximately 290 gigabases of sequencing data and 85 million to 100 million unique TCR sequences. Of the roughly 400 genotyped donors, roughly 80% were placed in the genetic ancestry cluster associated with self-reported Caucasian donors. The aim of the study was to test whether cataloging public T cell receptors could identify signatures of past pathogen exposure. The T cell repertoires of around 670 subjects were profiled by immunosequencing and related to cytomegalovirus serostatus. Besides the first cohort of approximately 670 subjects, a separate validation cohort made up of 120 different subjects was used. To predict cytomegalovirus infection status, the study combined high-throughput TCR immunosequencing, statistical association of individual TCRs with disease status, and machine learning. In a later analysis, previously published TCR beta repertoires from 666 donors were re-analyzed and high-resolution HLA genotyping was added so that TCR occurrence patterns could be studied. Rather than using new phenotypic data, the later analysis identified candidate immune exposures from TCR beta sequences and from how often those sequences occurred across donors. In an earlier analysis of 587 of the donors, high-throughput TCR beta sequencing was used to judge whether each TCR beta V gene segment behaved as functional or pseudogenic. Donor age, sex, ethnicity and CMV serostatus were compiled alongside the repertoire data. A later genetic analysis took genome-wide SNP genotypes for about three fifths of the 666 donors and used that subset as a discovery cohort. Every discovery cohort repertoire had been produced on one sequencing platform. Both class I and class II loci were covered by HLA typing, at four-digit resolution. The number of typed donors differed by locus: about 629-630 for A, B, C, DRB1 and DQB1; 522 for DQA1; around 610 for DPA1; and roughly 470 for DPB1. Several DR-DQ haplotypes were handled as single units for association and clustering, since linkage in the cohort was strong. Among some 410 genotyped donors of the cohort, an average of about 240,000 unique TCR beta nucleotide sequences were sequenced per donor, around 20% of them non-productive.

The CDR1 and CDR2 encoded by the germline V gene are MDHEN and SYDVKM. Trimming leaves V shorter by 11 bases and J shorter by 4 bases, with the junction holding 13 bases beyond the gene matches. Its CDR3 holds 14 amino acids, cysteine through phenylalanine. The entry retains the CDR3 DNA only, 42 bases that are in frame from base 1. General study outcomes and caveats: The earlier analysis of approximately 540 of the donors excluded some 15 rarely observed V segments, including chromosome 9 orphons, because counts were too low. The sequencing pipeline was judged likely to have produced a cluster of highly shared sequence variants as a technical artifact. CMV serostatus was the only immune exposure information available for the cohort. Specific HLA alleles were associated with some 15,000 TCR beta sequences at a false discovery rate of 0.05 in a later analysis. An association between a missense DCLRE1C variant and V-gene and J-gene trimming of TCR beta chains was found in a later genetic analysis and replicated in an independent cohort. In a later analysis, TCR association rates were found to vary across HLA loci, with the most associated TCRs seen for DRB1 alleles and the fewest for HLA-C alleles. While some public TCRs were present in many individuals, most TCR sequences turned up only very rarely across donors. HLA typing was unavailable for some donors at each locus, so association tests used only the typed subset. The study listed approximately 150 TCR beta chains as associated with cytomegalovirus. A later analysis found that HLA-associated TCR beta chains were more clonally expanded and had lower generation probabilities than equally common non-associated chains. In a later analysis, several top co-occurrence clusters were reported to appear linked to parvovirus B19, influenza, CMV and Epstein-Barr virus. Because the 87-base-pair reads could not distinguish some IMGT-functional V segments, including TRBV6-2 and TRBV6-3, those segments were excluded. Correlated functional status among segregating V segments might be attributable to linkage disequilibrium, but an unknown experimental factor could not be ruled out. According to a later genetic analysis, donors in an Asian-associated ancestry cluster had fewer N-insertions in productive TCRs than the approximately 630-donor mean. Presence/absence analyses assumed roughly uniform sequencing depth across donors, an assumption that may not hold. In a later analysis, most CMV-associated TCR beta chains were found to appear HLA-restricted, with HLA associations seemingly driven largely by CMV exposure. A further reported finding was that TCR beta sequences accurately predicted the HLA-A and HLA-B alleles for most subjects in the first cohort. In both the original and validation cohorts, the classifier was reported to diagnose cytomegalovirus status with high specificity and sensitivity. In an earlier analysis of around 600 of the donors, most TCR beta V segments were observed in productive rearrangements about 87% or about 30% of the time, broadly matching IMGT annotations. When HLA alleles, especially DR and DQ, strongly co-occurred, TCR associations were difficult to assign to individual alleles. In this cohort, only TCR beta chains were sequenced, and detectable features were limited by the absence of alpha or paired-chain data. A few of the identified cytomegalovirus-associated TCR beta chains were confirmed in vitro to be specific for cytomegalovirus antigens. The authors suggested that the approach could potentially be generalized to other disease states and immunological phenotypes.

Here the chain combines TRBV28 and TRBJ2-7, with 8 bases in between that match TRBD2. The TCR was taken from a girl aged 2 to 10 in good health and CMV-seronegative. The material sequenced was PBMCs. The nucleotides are TGTGCCGCGCGGCCCTCGGGACTAGAATACGAGCAGTACTTC. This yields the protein CAARPSGLEYEQYF.